Listed below are T cell receptor beta chains from one sample, sequenced in a study of control samples from healthy donors and cancer patients. Sequencing was performed with immunoSEQ multiplex PCR; in TCRdb, only in-frame clones are kept and a portion is missing. This sample carries over 75,000 clones, about nine tenths of them seen once, and the ten largest clones take less than 20%. Sequences were obtained from blood. These TCRs come from a man younger than 45 in good health. CDR3s include the opening cysteine and the closing phenylalanine or tryptophan. The D gene is left open where the match is weak. Not every row has a clone size; where given, it reads once, few, many or a size class.

v_gene: TRBV28; j_gene: TRBJ2-7; abundance: .; d_gene: .; CDR3aa: CASSLRVGYHEQYF; CDR3nt: TGTGCCAGCAGTTTACGGGTAGGGTACCACGAGCAGTACTTC
v_gene: TRBV7-3; j_gene: TRBJ2-1; abundance: .; d_gene: .; CDR3aa: CASSPEGGDNEQFF; CDR3nt: TGTGCCAGCAGCCCGGAAGGAGGCGACAATGAGCAGTTCTTC
v_gene: TRBV28; j_gene: TRBJ2-3; abundance: .; d_gene: TRBD1; CDR3aa: CASSDGQGTDTQYF; CDR3nt: TGTGCCAGCAGTGATGGACAGGGCACAGATACGCAGTATTTT
v_gene: TRBV25-1; j_gene: TRBJ2-2; abundance: .; d_gene: .; CDR3aa: CASSEWGGGPNTGELFF; CDR3nt: TGTGCCAGCAGTGAATGGGGAGGAGGGCCGAACACCGGGGAGCTGTTTTTT
v_gene: TRBV11-1; j_gene: TRBJ2-1; abundance: .; d_gene: TRBD2; CDR3aa: CASSLLLALDEQFF; CDR3nt: TGTGCCAGCAGCTTACTACTAGCGTTGGATGAGCAGTTCTTC
v_gene: TRBV7-9; j_gene: TRBJ1-2; abundance: .; d_gene: TRBD1; CDR3aa: CASSLSYAGGEANYGYTF; CDR3nt: TGTGCCAGCAGCTTATCCTATGCAGGGGGCGAAGCTAACTATGGCTACACCTTC
v_gene: TRBV29-1; j_gene: TRBJ1-1; abundance: .; d_gene: TRBD1; CDR3aa: CSVEPRTGGNTEAFF; CDR3nt: TGCAGCGTTGAACCTAGGACAGGAGGGAACACTGAAGCTTTCTTT
v_gene: TRBV6-1; j_gene: TRBJ1-6; abundance: .; d_gene: .; CDR3aa: CASSDGAGGWSASPLHF; CDR3nt: TGTGCCAGCAGTGACGGTGCAGGCGGTTGGTCTGCTTCACCCCTCCACTTT
v_gene: TRBV5-1; j_gene: TRBJ1-5; abundance: .; d_gene: .; CDR3aa: CASSYDGQPQHF; CDR3nt: TGCGCCAGCAGCTATGATGGGCAGCCCCAGCATTTT
v_gene: TRBV7-8; j_gene: TRBJ1-1; abundance: .; d_gene: .; CDR3aa: CASSLGLEAFF; CDR3nt: TGTGCCAGCAGCCTAGGGTTGGAAGCTTTCTTT
v_gene: TRBV10-3; j_gene: TRBJ2-6; abundance: .; d_gene: TRBD1; CDR3aa: CAISLTGQGHSGANVLTF; CDR3nt: TGTGCCATCAGCCTTACGGGACAGGGCCACTCTGGGGCCAACGTCCTGACTTTC
v_gene: TRBV11-1; j_gene: TRBJ1-5; abundance: .; d_gene: .; CDR3aa: CASSPSENQPQHF; CDR3nt: TGTGCCAGCAGCCCTTCCGAAAATCAGCCCCAGCATTTT
v_gene: TRBV6-5; j_gene: TRBJ1-1; abundance: .; d_gene: .; CDR3aa: CASYLRTNTEAFF; CDR3nt: TGTGCCAGCTACCTGCGGACGAACACTGAAGCTTTCTTT
v_gene: TRBV6-5; j_gene: TRBJ2-1; abundance: .; d_gene: TRBD2; CDR3aa: CASSYSSGGPREQFF; CDR3nt: TGTGCCAGCAGTTACTCGTCGGGAGGCCCCCGGGAGCAGTTCTTC
v_gene: TRBV9; j_gene: TRBJ2-3; abundance: .; d_gene: .; CDR3aa: CASSVKGGTDTQYF; CDR3nt: TGTGCCAGCAGCGTAAAGGGTGGCACAGATACGCAGTATTTT
v_gene: TRBV30; j_gene: TRBJ2-2; abundance: .; d_gene: TRBD2; CDR3aa: CAWSGGLAGIGELFF; CDR3nt: TGTGCCTGGAGTGGGGGACTAGCGGGAATCGGGGAGCTGTTTTTT
v_gene: TRBV6-5; j_gene: TRBJ2-1; abundance: .; d_gene: .; CDR3aa: CASSYVNRDGKEFF; CDR3nt: TGTGCCAGCAGTTACGTGAACCGGGACGGCAAAGAGTTCTTC
v_gene: TRBV9; j_gene: TRBJ2-7; abundance: .; d_gene: .; CDR3aa: CASSLDDYEQYF; CDR3nt: TGTGCCAGCAGCCTCGACGACTACGAGCAGTACTTC
v_gene: TRBV6-5; j_gene: TRBJ1-1; abundance: .; d_gene: .; CDR3aa: CASSFGQFLENTEAFF; CDR3nt: TGTGCCAGCAGTTTCGGACAGTTTTTGGAGAACACTGAAGCTTTCTTT
v_gene: TRBV29-1; j_gene: TRBJ1-2; abundance: .; d_gene: TRBD1; CDR3aa: CSVGQDLYGYTF; CDR3nt: TGCAGCGTAGGACAGGACCTCTATGGCTACACCTTC
v_gene: TRBV7-2; j_gene: TRBJ1-1; abundance: once; d_gene: .; CDR3aa: CASSAGRGSIEAFF; CDR3nt: TGTGCCAGCAGCGCAGGTAGGGGGAGCATTGAAGCTTTCTTT
v_gene: TRBV27; j_gene: TRBJ1-3; abundance: once; d_gene: .; CDR3aa: CASGLSGNTIYF; CDR3nt: TGTGCCAGCGGACTCTCTGGAAACACCATATATTTT
v_gene: TRBV2; j_gene: TRBJ1-2; abundance: .; d_gene: .; CDR3aa: CASSVKGRAYGYTF; CDR3nt: TGTGCCAGCAGTGTCAAGGGCAGGGCCTATGGCTACACCTTC
v_gene: TRBV2; j_gene: TRBJ2-2; abundance: .; d_gene: TRBD2; CDR3aa: CASSESGRSGELFF; CDR3nt: TGTGCCAGCAGTGAATCCGGGAGGAGCGGGGAGCTGTTTTTT
v_gene: TRBV19; j_gene: TRBJ1-1; abundance: .; d_gene: TRBD1; CDR3aa: CASSRTGNTEAFF; CDR3nt: TGTGCCAGTAGTAGGACAGGGAACACTGAAGCTTTCTTT
v_gene: TRBV6-1; j_gene: TRBJ1-1; abundance: few; d_gene: .; CDR3aa: CASSEVLGGWGTEAFF; CDR3nt: TGTGCCAGCAGTGAAGTCTTAGGGGGATGGGGCACTGAAGCTTTCTTT
v_gene: TRBV6-1; j_gene: TRBJ1-2; abundance: few; d_gene: TRBD1; CDR3aa: CASSERKKGGQGYTF; CDR3nt: TGTGCCAGCAGTGAAAGAAAAAAGGGGGGACAGGGCTACACCTTC
v_gene: TRBV24-1; j_gene: TRBJ2-1; abundance: .; d_gene: .; CDR3aa: CATSVRQNEQFF; CDR3nt: TGTGCCACCAGTGTTAGGCAAAATGAGCAGTTCTTC
v_gene: TRBV18; j_gene: TRBJ2-5; abundance: .; d_gene: .; CDR3aa: CASSPPDLTETQYF; CDR3nt: TGTGCCAGCTCACCACCCGACTTGACAGAGACCCAGTACTTC
v_gene: TRBV5-1; j_gene: TRBJ2-7; abundance: .; d_gene: TRBD1; CDR3aa: CASSLGQAAYEQYF; CDR3nt: TGCGCCAGCAGCCTGGGACAGGCCGCCTACGAGCAGTACTTC
v_gene: TRBV27; j_gene: TRBJ2-7; abundance: .; d_gene: .; CDR3aa: CASSRGVGYEQYF; CDR3nt: TGTGCCAGCAGCCGCGGGGTGGGCTACGAGCAGTACTTC
v_gene: TRBV18; j_gene: TRBJ1-1; abundance: .; d_gene: TRBD1; CDR3aa: CASSPRLTGGNTEAFF; CDR3nt: TGTGCCAGCTCACCTCGTCTTACAGGGGGGAACACTGAAGCTTTCTTT
v_gene: TRBV5-4; j_gene: TRBJ2-2; abundance: .; d_gene: .; CDR3aa: CASRVDTGELFF; CDR3nt: TGTGCCAGCCGGGTCGACACCGGGGAGCTGTTTTTT
v_gene: TRBV7-9; j_gene: TRBJ1-5; abundance: .; d_gene: .; CDR3aa: CASSLLGGEGEQPQHF; CDR3nt: TGTGCCAGCAGCCTACTTGGAGGGGAGGGAGAACAGCCCCAGCATTTT
v_gene: TRBV6-6; j_gene: TRBJ2-1; abundance: .; d_gene: TRBD1; CDR3aa: CASSQDRAPSDEQFF; CDR3nt: TGTGCCAGCAGCCAGGACAGGGCCCCCTCCGATGAGCAGTTCTTC
v_gene: TRBV24-1; j_gene: TRBJ2-3; abundance: few; d_gene: .; CDR3aa: CATSLGVSTDTQYF; CDR3nt: TGTGCCACCAGTCTGGGGGTGTCCACAGATACGCAGTATTTT
v_gene: TRBV18; j_gene: TRBJ2-5; abundance: .; d_gene: TRBD1; CDR3aa: CASSDRGVETQYF; CDR3nt: TGTGCCAGCTCGGACAGGGGCGTAGAGACCCAGTACTTC
v_gene: TRBV30; j_gene: TRBJ1-1; abundance: .; d_gene: .; CDR3aa: CAWGLNTEAFF; CDR3nt: TGTGCCTGGGGCCTTAACACTGAAGCTTTCTTT
v_gene: TRBV19; j_gene: TRBJ1-5; abundance: .; d_gene: .; CDR3aa: CASSIGWGNQPQHF; CDR3nt: TGTGCCAGTAGTATAGGGTGGGGCAATCAGCCCCAGCATTTT
v_gene: TRBV11-2; j_gene: TRBJ2-5; abundance: .; d_gene: TRBD2; CDR3aa: CASSPGGGLLETQYF; CDR3nt: TGTGCCAGCAGCCCCGGGGGGGGGTTATTAGAGACCCAGTACTTC
v_gene: TRBV28; j_gene: TRBJ1-1; abundance: .; d_gene: .; CDR3aa: CASTPTLNTEAFF; CDR3nt: TGTGCCAGCACCCCGACTCTGAACACTGAAGCTTTCTTT
v_gene: TRBV27; j_gene: TRBJ1-3; abundance: .; d_gene: .; CDR3aa: CASSSAGMGNTIYF; CDR3nt: TGTGCCAGCAGTTCGGCAGGGATGGGAAACACCATATATTTT